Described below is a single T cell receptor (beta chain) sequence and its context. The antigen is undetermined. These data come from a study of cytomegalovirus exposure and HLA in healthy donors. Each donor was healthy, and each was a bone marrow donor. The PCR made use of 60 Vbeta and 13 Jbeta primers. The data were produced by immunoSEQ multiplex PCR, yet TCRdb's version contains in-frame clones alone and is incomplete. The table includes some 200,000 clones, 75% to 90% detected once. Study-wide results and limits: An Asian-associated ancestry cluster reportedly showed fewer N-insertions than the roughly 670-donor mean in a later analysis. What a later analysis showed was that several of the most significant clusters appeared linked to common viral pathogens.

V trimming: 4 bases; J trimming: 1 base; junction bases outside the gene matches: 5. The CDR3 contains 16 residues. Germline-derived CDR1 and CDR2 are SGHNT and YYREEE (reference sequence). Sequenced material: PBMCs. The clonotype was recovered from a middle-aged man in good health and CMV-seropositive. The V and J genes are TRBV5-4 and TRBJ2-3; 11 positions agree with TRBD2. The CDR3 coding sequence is TGTGCCAGCAGCGCATCACTAGCGGGGGGCACAGATACGCAGTATTTT. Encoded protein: CASSASLAGGTDTQYF. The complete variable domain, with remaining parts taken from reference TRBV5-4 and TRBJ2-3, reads ETGVTQSPTHLIKTRGQQVTLRCSSQSGHNTVSWYQQALGQGPQFIFQYYREEENGRGNFPPRFSGLQFPNYSSELNVNALELDDSALYLCASSASLAGGTDTQYFGPGTRLTVL.